The clone carrying this T cell receptor (beta chain) was found a few times. Germline V gene lookup returns CDR1 SGHRS and CDR2 YFSETQ. This CDR3 spans 14 amino acids. Trimming stripped 1 base from V and 7 bases from J, with 12 bases between. A second PCR, run for roughly 7 to 12 cycles, used a sample-barcoded 5' primer plus a J-beta primer mix. Using its own MiXCR run on the 5' RACE reads, TCRdb lists one record per CDR3 protein. The data show approximately 1.5 million distinct CDR3 sequences, with approximately 32% seen just once and about 11% held by the top ten. For every donor, a draw yielded ten milliliters of peripheral blood. Isolated per sample were at least 7 million PBMCs. This sample was taken from a study of blood T cells in healthy people across ages.

The receptor was isolated from a woman aged 25 to 45 in good health. The chain carries TRBV5-1 and TRBJ2-1, with no clear D. Source material: blood. In nucleotides, the CDR3 is TGCGCCAGCAGCTTGATTGGCGGCAAGAATGAGCAGTTCTTC. As protein: CASSLIGGKNEQFF.